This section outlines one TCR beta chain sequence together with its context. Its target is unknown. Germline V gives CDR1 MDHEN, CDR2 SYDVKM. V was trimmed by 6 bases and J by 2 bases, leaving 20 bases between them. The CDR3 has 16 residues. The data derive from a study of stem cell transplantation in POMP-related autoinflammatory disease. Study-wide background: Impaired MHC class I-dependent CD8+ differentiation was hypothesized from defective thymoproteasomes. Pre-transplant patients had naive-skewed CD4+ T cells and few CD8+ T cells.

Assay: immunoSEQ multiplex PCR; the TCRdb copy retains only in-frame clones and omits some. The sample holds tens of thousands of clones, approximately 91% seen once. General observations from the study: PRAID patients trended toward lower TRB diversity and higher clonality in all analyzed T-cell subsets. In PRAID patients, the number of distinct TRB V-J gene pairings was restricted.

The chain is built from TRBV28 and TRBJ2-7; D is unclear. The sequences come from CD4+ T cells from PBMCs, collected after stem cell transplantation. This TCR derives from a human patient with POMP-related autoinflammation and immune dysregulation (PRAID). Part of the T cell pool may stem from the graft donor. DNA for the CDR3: TGTGCCAGCAGATCACCCCCCGGAGCAGAGGCCTACGAGCAGTACTTC. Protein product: CASRSPPGAEAYEQYF.